Detailed here is one T cell receptor beta chain. Its target is not known. This sample is part of a study of radiotherapy plus CTLA-4 blockade in lung cancer. Study results and limitations: Expansion of tumor-derived TCR clones was observed in blood after radiotherapy plus ipilimumab.

Some clones are missing from TCRdb's copy, which holds only in-frame ones; the method was immunoSEQ multiplex PCR. The sample holds about 87,000 clones, around 90% seen once. It was focal radiation plus CTLA-4 blockade with ipilimumab that patients with chemo-refractory metastatic non-small-cell lung cancer received. This TCR derives from a human donor with non-small cell lung cancer that progressed on radiotherapy plus ipilimumab. The sample was peripheral blood, taken from a patient treated with radiotherapy plus ipilimumab.

CDR3 amino acids: CASSLRDSGAPEAFF. CDR3 nucleotide sequence: TGTGCCAGCAGCTTAAGGGACTCAGGGGCACCTGAAGCTTTCTTT. This chain links TRBV7-8 with TRBJ1-1, with D possibly TRBD1 on 6 matching bases. Germline V gene sequence: CDR1 SGHVS, CDR2 FQNEAQ. The CDR3 totals 15 residues. The V gene lost 2 bases and the J gene lost 6 bases, with 16 bases spanning the gap. Full variable domain (rest looked up from reference TRBV7-8 and TRBJ1-1): GAGVSQSPRYKVAKRGQDVALRCDPISGHVSLFWYQQALGQGPEFLTYFQNEAQLDKSGLPSDRFFAERPEGSVSTLKIQRTQQEDSAVYLCASSLRDSGAPEAFFGQGTRLTVV.